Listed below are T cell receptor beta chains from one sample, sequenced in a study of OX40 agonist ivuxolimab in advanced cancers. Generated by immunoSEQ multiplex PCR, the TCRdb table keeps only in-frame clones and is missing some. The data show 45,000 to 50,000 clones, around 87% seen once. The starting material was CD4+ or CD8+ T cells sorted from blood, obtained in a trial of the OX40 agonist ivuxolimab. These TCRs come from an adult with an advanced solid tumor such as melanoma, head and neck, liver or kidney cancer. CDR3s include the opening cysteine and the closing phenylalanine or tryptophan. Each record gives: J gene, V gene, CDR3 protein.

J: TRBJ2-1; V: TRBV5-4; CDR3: CASSFLQNNEQFF
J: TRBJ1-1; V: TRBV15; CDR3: CATSRESGIDTEAFF
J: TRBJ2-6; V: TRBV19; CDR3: CASSTGTLSGANVLTF
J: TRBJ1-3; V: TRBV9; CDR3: CASSVDSSGNTIYF
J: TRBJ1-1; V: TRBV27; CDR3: CASSSVGGATEAFF
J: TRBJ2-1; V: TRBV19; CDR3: CASMGTVDNEQFF
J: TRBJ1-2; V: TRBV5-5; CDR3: CASSLEQATFYGYTF
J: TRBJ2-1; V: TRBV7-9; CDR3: CASSSTSGSGSSYNEQFF
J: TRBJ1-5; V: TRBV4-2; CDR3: CASSQDLTGSQPQHF
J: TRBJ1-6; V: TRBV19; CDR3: CASSIDRGSNSPLHF
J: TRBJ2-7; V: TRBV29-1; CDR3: CSAWGTGYEQYF
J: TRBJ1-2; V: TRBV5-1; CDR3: CASSLAQGGAYGYTF
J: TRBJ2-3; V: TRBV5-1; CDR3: CASSLPTGGGTDTQYF
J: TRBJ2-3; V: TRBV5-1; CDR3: CASSLSGSKADTQYF
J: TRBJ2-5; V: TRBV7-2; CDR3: CASSRRGGAEETQYF
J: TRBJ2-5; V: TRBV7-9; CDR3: CASSSGQGYQETQYF
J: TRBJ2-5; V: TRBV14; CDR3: CASSQARGKGIAETQYF
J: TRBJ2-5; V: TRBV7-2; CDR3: CASSGRTSRETQYF
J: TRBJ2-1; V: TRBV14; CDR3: CASSQGVWAGARYEQFF
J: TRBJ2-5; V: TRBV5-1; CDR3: CASSLVTGGGETQYF
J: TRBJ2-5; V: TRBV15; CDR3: CATSNRHQETQYF
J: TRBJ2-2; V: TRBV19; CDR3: CASRRLAGGLSSTGELFF
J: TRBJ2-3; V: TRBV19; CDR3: CASSRGQGASTDTQYF
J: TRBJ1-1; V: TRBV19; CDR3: CASSMGTNTEAFF
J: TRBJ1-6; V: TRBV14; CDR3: CASSQQAQGSSPLHF
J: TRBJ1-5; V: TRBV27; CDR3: CASSLTGGQGQPQHF
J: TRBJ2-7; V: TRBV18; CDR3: CASSPGQSYEQYF
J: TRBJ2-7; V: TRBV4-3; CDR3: CASSQAGQFSYEQYF
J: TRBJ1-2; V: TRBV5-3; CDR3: CASSLDGGRRGYTF
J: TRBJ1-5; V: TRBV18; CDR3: CASSLGQINQPQHF
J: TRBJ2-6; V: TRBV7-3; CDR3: CASSQGPTHSGANVLTF
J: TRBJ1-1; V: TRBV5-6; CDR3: CASSLRIPLMNTEAFF
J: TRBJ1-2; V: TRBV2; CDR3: CASIRLDRGQGGYTF
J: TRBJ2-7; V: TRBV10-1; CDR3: CASSPRDSPYEQYF
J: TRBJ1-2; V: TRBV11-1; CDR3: CASSDGQVGYGYTF
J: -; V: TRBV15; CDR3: CATSRDGLRTYEQYF
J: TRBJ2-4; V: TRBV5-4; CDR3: CASSLGQKNIQYF
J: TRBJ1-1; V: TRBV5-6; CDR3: CASNPGGRGGSEAFF
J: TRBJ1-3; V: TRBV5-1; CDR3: CASSSYSGNTIYF
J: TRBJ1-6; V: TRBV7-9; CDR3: CASSTAGTDNSPLHF
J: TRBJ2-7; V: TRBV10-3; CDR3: CAISETSGRAYEQYF
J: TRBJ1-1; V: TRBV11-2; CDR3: CASSLTTSAGSRTEAFF
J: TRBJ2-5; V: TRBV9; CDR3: CASSVGVAGGVETQYF
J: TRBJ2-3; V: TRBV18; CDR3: CASSPSPGAGDTQYF